This T cell receptor beta chain is drawn from a study of CD8 T cells in acute hepatitis C reinfection (dated by TCRdb to the early 2020s). The study in broad terms: The study profiled the TCRbeta repertoire of CD8+ T cells specific for the HCV NS3-1073 epitope during acute infection and after viral clearance. Four spontaneous resolvers contributed paired acute and follow-up samples. The study at large found these results: NS3-1073 specific repertoires were highly diverse, with no significant diversity differences between acute resolver, follow-up resolver and acute chronic samples. Because bulk sequencing covered only the TCRbeta chain, the alphabeta pairing of public clonotypes could not be determined. Few CDR3 sequences were shared with other epitopes, and differences in sequencing approaches may have limited exact matching. Preferential use of the TRBV04 and TRBV06 gene families was observed in all groups, and this preferential usage was not explained by overrepresentation in the naive pool. Approximately 13 public clonotypes were identified irrespective of outcome, and one of the public clonotypes used V04-02/J02-02. Follow-up repertoires were not available for chronically infected subjects, because NS3-1073 specific cells were too rare to be sorted.

Genomic DNA was extracted from FACS-sorted cells, and TCRbeta chains were sequenced through the commercial immunoSEQ service. Under the source paper's analysis protocol: The repertoire data were analyzed using ImmunoSEQ Analyzer software v3.0 and R v3.5.1. Sequences containing stop codons or out-of-frame rearrangements were removed, so only productive rearrangements were analyzed. The sequencing provider supplied the Simpson diversity, Shannon entropy, CDR3 length and nucleotide addition metrics. Clonotypes were categorized by frequency as dominant, sub-dominant, low or lowest abundance, and clonotypes below 0.1% were excluded from most analyses. A CDR3 amino acid clonotype was called public when found in at least two subjects at a cumulative frequency of at least 0.5%. TCRdb's version of the immuneACCESS table is confined to in-frame rearrangements and falls short of the full clone set. An unresolved V gene accounts for under half of the shortfall where checked; the remainder is of unknown origin. V and J calls and clone size come straight from that table; D and trimming were deduced from the DNA. Within this sample are 30,000 to 40,000 clones, with around 87% of them counted one time only. Under 0.65% of the sample is held by the ten biggest clonotypes.

The time point label on this specimen signifies: naive CD8 control sorted from an acute-time-point sample. Enrolled in the Montreal Hepatitis C Cohort (HEPCO) in Canada, the donors were people who inject drugs, and these donors were followed every 3 months. Acute primary HCV infection was defined as a positive HCV RNA or antibody test after a negative test within the previous 24 weeks. Cells were surface stained with CD3, CD8 and CD45RO antibodies, and an aqua fixable dye was used to exclude dead cells. More than five subjects who developed chronic infection, defined as HCV RNA positivity at 24 weeks, were also included in the cohort. Negative selection by means of the MACS CD8+ T cell Isolation Kit yielded CD8+ T cells from peripheral blood mononuclear cells recovered from cryopreservation by thawing. A BD FACSAria II cell sorter was used to sort the cells. Comments on this clone: This clone's antigen is unknown. Per-base quality was not reported, and no clone a single base away is much larger than it.

Relative to germline, V is 1 base shorter and J is 0 bases shorter, with 5 bases between their ends. There are 13 amino acids in the CDR3, from cysteine to phenylalanine inclusive. Only CDR3 DNA is held: 39 bases, read in frame from base 1. CDR1 and CDR2, per the germline V gene (reference sequence), are SGHKS and YYEKEE. This clonotype originated in a man aged 25 to 40 with chronic hepatitis C. The chain joins TRBV5-5 to TRBJ2-7, with the identity of the D gene unclear. The sequencing sample was made of naive CD8+ T cells from PBMCs. The cell subset or site label on this specimen signifies: sorted total naive CD45RO-negative CD8+ T cells. Here is the DNA: TGTGCCAGCAGCTTGTGGGACTCCTACGAGCAGTACTTC. Its protein is CASSLWDSYEQYF.